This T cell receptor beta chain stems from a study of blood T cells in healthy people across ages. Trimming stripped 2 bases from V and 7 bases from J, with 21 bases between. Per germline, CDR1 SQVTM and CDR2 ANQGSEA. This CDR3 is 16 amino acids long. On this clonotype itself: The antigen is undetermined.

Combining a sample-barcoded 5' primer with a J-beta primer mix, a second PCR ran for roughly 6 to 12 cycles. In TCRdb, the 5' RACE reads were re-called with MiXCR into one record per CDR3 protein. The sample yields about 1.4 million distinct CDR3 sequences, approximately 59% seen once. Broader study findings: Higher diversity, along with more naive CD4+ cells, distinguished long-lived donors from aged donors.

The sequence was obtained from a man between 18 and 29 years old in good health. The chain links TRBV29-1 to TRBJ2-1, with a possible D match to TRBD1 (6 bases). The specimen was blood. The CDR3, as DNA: TGCAGCGTTGAAACTCCGCCCGGACAGCCGGAGAATGAGCAGTTCTTC. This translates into CSVETPPGQPENEQFF.